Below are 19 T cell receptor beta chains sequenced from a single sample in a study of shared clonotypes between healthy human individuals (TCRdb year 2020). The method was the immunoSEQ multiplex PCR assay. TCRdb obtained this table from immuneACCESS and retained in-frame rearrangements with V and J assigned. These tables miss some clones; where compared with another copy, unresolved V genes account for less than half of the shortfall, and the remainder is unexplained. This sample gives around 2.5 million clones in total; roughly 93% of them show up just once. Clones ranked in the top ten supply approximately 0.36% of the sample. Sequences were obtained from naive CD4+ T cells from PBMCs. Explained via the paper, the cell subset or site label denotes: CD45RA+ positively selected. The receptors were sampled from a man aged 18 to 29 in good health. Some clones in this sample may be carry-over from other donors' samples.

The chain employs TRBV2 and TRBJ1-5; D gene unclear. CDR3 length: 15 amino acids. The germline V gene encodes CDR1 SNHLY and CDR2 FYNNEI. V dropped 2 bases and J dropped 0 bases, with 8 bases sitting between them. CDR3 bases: TGTGCCAGCAGTGAACAGGAATATAGCAATCAGCCCCAGCATTTT. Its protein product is CASSEQEYSNQPQHF.

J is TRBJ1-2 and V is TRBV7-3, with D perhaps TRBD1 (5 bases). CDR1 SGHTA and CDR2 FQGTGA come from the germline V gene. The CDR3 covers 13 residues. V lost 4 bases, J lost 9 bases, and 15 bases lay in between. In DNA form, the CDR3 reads TGTGCCAGCAGCTCCTACCGGGGGGGGAGCTACACCTTC. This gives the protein CASSSYRGGSYTF.

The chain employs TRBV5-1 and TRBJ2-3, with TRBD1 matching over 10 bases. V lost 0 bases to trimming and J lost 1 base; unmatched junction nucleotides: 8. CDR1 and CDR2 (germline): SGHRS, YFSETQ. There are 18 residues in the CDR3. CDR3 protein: CASSLERPGTGGTDTQYF. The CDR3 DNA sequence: TGCGCCAGCAGCTTGGAACGCCCCGGGACAGGGGGCACAGATACGCAGTATTTT.

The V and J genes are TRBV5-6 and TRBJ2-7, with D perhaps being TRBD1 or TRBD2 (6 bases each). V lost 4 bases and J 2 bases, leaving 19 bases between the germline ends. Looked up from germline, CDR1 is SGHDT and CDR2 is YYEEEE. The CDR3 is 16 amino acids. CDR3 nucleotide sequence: TGTGCCAGCAGCCCGGGGGCGGGTGCAGGGACCTACGAGCAGTACTTC. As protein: CASSPGAGAGTYEQYF.

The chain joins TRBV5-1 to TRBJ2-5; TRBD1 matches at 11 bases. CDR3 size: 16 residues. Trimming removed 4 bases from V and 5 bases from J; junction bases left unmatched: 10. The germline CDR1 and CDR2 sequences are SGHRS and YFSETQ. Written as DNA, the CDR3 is TGCGCCAGCAGCGAAATCGGACAGGGGGCGAAGGAGACCCAGTACTTC. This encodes CASSEIGQGAKETQYF.

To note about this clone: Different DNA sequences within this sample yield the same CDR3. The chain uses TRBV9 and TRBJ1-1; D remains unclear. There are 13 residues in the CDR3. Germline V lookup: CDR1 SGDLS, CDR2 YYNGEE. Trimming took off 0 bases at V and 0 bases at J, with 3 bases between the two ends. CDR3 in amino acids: CASSVELNTEAFF. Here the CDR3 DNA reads TGTGCCAGCAGCGTAGAGTTGAACACTGAAGCTTTCTTT.

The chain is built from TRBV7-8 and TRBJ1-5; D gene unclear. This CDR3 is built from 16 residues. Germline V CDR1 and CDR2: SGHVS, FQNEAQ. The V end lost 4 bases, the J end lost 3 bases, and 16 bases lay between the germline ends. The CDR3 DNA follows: TGTGCCAGCAGCTCCTCCAACCGGGAACTCAATCAGCCCCAGCATTTT. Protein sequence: CASSSSNRELNQPQHF.

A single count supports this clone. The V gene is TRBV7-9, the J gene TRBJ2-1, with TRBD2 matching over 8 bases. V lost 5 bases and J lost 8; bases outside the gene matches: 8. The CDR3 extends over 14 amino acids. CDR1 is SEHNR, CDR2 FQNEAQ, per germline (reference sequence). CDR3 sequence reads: CASSLWRGEHEQFF. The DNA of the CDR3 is TGTGCCAGCAGCCTTTGGCGGGGGGAACATGAGCAGTTCTTC.

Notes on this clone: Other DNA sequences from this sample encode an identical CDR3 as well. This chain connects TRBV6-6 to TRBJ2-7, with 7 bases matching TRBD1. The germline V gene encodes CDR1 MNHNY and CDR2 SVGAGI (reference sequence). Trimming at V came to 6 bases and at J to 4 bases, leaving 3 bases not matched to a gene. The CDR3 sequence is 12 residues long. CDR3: CASSPGQYEQYF. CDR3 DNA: TGTGCCAGCAGCCCGGGACAGTACGAGCAGTACTTC.

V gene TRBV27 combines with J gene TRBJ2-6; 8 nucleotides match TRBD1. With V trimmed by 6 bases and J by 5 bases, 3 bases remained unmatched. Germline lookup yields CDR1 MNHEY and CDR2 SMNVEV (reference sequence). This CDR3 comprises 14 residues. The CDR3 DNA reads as TGTGCCAGCAGCCAGGGGGCCTGGGCCAACGTCCTGACTTTC. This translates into CASSQGAWANVLTF.

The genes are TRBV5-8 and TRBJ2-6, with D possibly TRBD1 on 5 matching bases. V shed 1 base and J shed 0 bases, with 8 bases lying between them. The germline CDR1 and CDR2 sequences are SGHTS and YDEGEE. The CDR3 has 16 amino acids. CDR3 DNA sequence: TGTGCCAGCAGCTTGACAGGTGGCTCTGGGGCCAACGTCCTGACTTTC. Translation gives CASSLTGGSGANVLTF. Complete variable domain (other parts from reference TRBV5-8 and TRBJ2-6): EAGVTQSPTHLIKTRGQQATLRCSPISGHTSVYWYQQALGLGLQFLLWYDEGEERNRGNFPPRFSGRQFPNYSSELNVNALELEDSALYLCASSLTGGSGANVLTFGAGSRLTVL.

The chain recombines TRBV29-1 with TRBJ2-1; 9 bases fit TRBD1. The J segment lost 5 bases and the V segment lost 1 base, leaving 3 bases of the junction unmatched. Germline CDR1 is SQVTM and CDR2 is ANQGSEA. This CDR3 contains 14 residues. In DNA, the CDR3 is TGCAGCGTTGAAGTCAGGACAGGGGACAATGAGCAGTTCTTC. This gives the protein CSVEVRTGDNEQFF.

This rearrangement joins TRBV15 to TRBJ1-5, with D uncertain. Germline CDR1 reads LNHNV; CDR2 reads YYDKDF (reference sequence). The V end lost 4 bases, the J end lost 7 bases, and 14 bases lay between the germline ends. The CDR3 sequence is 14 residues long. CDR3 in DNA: TGTGCCACCAGCACTCGCCTGGAAGCACAGCCCCAGCATTTT. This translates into CATSTRLEAQPQHF.

CDR3 sequence: CAWSSAGGYEQYF. The CDR3 nucleotides read TGTGCCTGGAGTAGTGCAGGGGGGTACGAGCAGTACTTC. This chain uses TRBV30 with TRBJ2-7, with D possibly TRBD1 on 7 matching bases. The CDR3 extends over 13 amino acids. V lost 2 bases and J 4 bases, leaving 12 bases between the germline ends. Germline-derived CDR1 and CDR2 are GTSNPN and SVGIG (reference sequence).

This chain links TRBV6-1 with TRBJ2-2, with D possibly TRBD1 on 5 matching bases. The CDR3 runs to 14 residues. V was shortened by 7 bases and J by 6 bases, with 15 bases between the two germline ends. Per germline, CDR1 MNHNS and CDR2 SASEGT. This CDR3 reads CASTVGAVAGELFF. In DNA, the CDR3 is TGTGCCAGCACCGTTGGGGCCGTTGCCGGGGAGCTGTTTTTT.

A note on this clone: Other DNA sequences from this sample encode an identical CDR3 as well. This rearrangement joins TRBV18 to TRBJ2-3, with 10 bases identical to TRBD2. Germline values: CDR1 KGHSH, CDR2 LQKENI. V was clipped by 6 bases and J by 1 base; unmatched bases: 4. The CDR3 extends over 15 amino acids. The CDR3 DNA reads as TGTGCCAGCTCCCTCGGACTAGCGGGCACAGATACGCAGTATTTT. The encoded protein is CASSLGLAGTDTQYF. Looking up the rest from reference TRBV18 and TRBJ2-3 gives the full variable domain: NAGVMQNPRHLVRRRGQEARLRCSPMKGHSHVYWYRQLPEEGLKFMVYLQKENIIDESGMPKERFSAEFPKEGPSILRIQQVVRGDSAAYFCASSLGLAGTDTQYFGPGTRLTVL.

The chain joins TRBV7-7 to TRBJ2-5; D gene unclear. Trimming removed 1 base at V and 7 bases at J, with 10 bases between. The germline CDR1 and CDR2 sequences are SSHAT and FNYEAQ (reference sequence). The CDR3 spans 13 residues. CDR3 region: CASSLELFGTQYF. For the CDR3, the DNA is TGTGCCAGCAGCTTAGAACTTTTTGGGACCCAGTACTTC.

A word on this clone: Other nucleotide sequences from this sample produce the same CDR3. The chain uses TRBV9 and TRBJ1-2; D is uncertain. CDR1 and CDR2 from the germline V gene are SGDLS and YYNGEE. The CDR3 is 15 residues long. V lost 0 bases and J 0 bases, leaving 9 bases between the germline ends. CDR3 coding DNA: TGTGCCAGCAGCGTAGGGATCGGAGCTAACTATGGCTACACCTTC. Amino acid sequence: CASSVGIGANYGYTF.

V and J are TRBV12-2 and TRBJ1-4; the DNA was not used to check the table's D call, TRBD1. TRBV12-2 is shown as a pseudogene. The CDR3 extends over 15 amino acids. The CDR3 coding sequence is TGTGCAAGTCGCTTAGCCCGACAGACTAATGAAAAACTGTTTTTT. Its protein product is CASRLARQTNEKLFF.